Shown below are 30 T cell receptor beta chains from a single sample sequenced in a study of T cells after yellow fever vaccination. TCRdb used MiXCR to reprocess the 5' RACE reads, holding one entry per CDR3 protein. The table lists a few hundred thousand distinct CDR3 sequences, 3.6% of them singletons. Sample: PBMCs, taken on the day of the yellow fever booster vaccination. Receptors originate from a young man who received the YFV17D yellow fever vaccine.

The table lists this clonotype with many counts. The chain links TRBV4-3 to TRBJ2-1, with D maybe TRBD2 (6 bases). The germline gives CDR1 LGHNA, CDR2 YSLEER. The CDR3 length is 17 residues. Trimming pared 0 bases from V and 0 bases from J, leaving 12 bases between. The CDR3 region is CASSQDLWGGSYNEQFF. The CDR3, as DNA: TGCGCCAGCAGCCAAGATTTATGGGGAGGCTCCTACAATGAGCAGTTCTTC.

This clonotype showed up many times. The chain employs TRBV5-4 and TRBJ2-7, with TRBD1 matching over 8 bases. The junction had 6 bases not matched to a gene; V was cut back by 0 bases and J by 1 base. Germline CDR1 SGHNT, CDR2 YYREEE (reference sequence). The CDR3 consists of 16 residues. CDR3 residues: CASSLGAGGASYEQYF. The CDR3 DNA follows: TGTGCCAGCAGCTTGGGTGCAGGGGGCGCATCCTACGAGCAGTACTTC.

This clonotype was seen repeatedly, ten times or more. V usage is TRBV29-1 and J usage is TRBJ2-3, with D hard to call. V dropped 6 bases and J dropped 6 bases, with 10 bases sitting between them. Looked up from germline, CDR1 is SQVTM and CDR2 is ANQGSEA. The CDR3 is 11 amino acids. The CDR3 spells CSVRPADTQYF. CDR3 sequence (DNA): TGCAGCGTCCGACCCGCGGATACGCAGTATTTT.

The sample holds a few counts of this clonotype. One end of the junction fails to match germline, which may point to a read error. The chain links TRBV30 to TRBJ2-7; D not resolved. The CDR3 covers 12 residues. Looked up from germline, CDR1 is GTSNPN and CDR2 is SVGIG (reference sequence). The CDR3 DNA reads as TGTGCCTGGAGCCCGTGGACGGGCATACGGAACTTC. Its protein product is CAWSPWTGIRNF.

This clonotype came up many times. This rearrangement joins TRBV7-9 to TRBJ2-3, with D hard to call. In germline, CDR1 is SEHNR, CDR2 FQNEAQ (reference sequence). This CDR3 spans 14 amino acids. V was clipped by 4 bases and J by 3 bases, with 11 bases between them. CDR3 DNA sequence: TGTGCCAGCAGCTCTCATAGTGGAACAGATACGCAGTATTTT. Protein product: CASSSHSGTDTQYF.

Only a few counts were recorded for this clonotype. The V gene is TRBV7-2, the J gene TRBJ1-6; D not certain. Germline V gene sequence: CDR1 SGHTA, CDR2 FQGNSA. Trimming took off 2 bases at V and 10 bases at J, with 12 bases between the two ends. The CDR3 totals 14 residues. Here the CDR3 DNA reads TGTGCCAGCAGCTTACGGCCTCCCGGGTCACCCCTCCACTTT. It specifies CASSLRPPGSPLHF.

This clonotype was counted a few times. V and J are TRBV6-5 and TRBJ2-5, with a weak D call TRBD2 (5 bases). This CDR3 is built from 14 residues. Between the trimmed V and J ends, which lost 3 bases and 2 bases, there was a span of 10 bases. Germline CDR1 reads MNHEY; CDR2 reads SVGAGI. CDR3 region: CASSYEGYQETQYF. The CDR3 coding sequence is TGTGCCAGCAGTTATGAGGGCTATCAAGAGACCCAGTACTTC.

This clonotype was recorded a few times. This rearrangement joins TRBV7-2 to TRBJ2-1; D is uncertain. V gave up 1 base and J gave up 8 bases, with 6 bases separating them. This CDR3 has 12 amino acids. CDR1 is SGHTA and CDR2 is FQGNSA in the germline V gene. The CDR3 sequence is CASSLEWDEQFF. The DNA for the CDR3 is TGTGCCAGCAGCTTAGAGTGGGATGAGCAGTTCTTC.

The chain carries TRBV7-9 and TRBJ2-2, with D unresolved. The CDR3 has 12 residues. The V end was cut by 5 bases, the J end by 8 bases, with 9 bases between. Germline V CDR1 and CDR2: SEHNR, FQNEAQ (reference sequence). This CDR3 is CASSPALGELFF. CDR3 sequence (DNA): TGTGCCAGCAGCCCGGCGTTGGGGGAGCTGTTTTTT.

This clonotype was counted many times. The chain employs TRBV4-1 and TRBJ2-1; TRBD2 matches at 10 bases. CDR3 length: 15 residues. With V trimmed by 1 base and J by 9 bases, 6 bases remained unmatched. Per germline, CDR1 MGHRA and CDR2 YSYEKL. CDR3 DNA: TGCGCCAGCAGCCAAGGGGAGCTAGCGGGGGTTGAGCAGTTCTTC. Translating gives CASSQGELAGVEQFF.

The CDR3 loop reads CASSDRQGPTYNEQFF. In nucleotides, the CDR3 is TGTGCCAGCAGCGATCGACAGGGTCCCACCTACAATGAGCAGTTCTTC. The chain uses TRBV7-9 and TRBJ2-1; 7 positions agree with TRBD1. Germline-derived CDR1 and CDR2 are SEHNR and FQNEAQ (reference sequence). V dropped 5 bases and J dropped 2; count of bases not matched to a gene: 9. The CDR3 has 16 residues.

This clonotype was counted between two and nine times. The chain couples TRBV20-1 to TRBJ1-4; 10 bases match TRBD1. The J segment lost 4 bases and the V segment lost 6 bases, leaving 2 bases of the junction unmatched. Germline assignment: CDR1 DFQATT and CDR2 SNEGSKA (reference sequence). The CDR3 is made up of 13 amino acids. The CDR3 bases are TGCAGTGCCTGGGACAGGGGTAATGAAAAACTGTTTTTT. It encodes CSAWDRGNEKLFF.

The genes are TRBV6-6 and TRBJ1-6, with unresolved D. Germline V gene lookup returns CDR1 MNHNY and CDR2 SVGAGI (reference sequence). V shed 2 bases and J shed 0 bases, with 8 bases lying between them. The CDR3 has 16 amino acids. DNA for the CDR3: TGTGCCAGCAGTTACGGGGAGAGCTCCTATAATTCACCCCTCCACTTT. It translates to CASSYGESSYNSPLHF.

This clonotype was observed at least ten times. The chain has TRBV12-3 or TRBV12-4 and TRBJ2-1; 10 nucleotides align to TRBD2. The CDR3 loop spans 15 amino acids. V was pared by 6 bases and J by 3 bases, with 5 bases of the junction left unmatched. The CDR3 region has the DNA TGTGCCAGCAGCAAAGCGGGGGGGTACTACAATGAGCAGTTCTTC. This codes for CASSKAGGYYNEQFF.

This chain links TRBV7-2 with TRBJ1-3; 7 positions match TRBD1. This CDR3 has 15 amino acids. The germline V gene encodes CDR1 SGHTA and CDR2 FQGNSA. J was trimmed by 5 bases and V by 1 base; bases with no gene match: 5. The CDR3 DNA follows: TGTGCCAGCAGCTTAGTATCAGGGGGGAGAAACACCATATATTTT. Its translation: CASSLVSGGRNTIYF.

This clonotype has at least ten counts. The chain recombines TRBV6-1 with TRBJ1-1, with D unclear. Germline CDR1 is MNHNS and CDR2 is SASEGT. The CDR3 is made up of 12 amino acids. The V gene lost 6 bases and the J gene lost 1 base, with 6 bases spanning the gap. CDR3 DNA sequence: TGTGCCAGCAGACGGAAGAACACTGAAGCTTTCTTT. Protein sequence: CASRRKNTEAFF.

This clonotype was counted only a few times. This rearrangement joins TRBV4-3 to TRBJ1-5; D gene uncertain. The germline CDR1 and CDR2 sequences are LGHNA and YSLEER. The CDR3 is 15 residues long. The V end lost 0 bases, the J end lost 9 bases, and 15 bases lay between the germline ends. The CDR3 nucleotides read TGCGCCAGCAGCCAAGATTCGGCAGGTCCGAGGCCCCAGCATTTT. Residues: CASSQDSAGPRPQHF.

This clonotype was counted at least ten times. The chain employs TRBV6-2 or TRBV6-3 and TRBJ2-3; D could derive from TRBD1 or TRBD2 (5 bases each). The CDR3 has 15 residues. The V gene lost 10 bases and the J gene lost 0 bases, with 17 bases spanning the gap. Germline V gives CDR1 MNHEY, CDR2 SVGEGT. CDR3 loop: CATRDGRYSTDTQYF. The CDR3 DNA is TGTGCCACCCGGGACGGACGATACAGCACAGATACGCAGTATTTT.

This clonotype was counted ten times or more. The rearrangement uses TRBV7-2 and TRBJ1-4; D is undetermined. Trimming cost V 3 bases and J 8 bases, with 10 bases left between them. The germline V gene has CDR1 SGHTA and CDR2 FQGNSA. The CDR3 runs to 13 residues. The CDR3 sequence is CASSFAGVEKLFF. In nucleotides, the CDR3 is TGTGCCAGCAGCTTTGCCGGGGTAGAAAAACTGTTTTTT.

This clonotype has a handful of counts. One junction end does not reproduce the germline sequence, and a read error may be involved. This chain links TRBV20-1 with TRBJ1-3; the D gene is possibly TRBD1 (5 bases). CDR1 is DFQATT and CDR2 is SNEGSKA in the germline V gene (reference sequence). The CDR3 totals 16 residues. The CDR3 sequence: CSARDWGTGSGNAIYF. The CDR3 DNA reads as TGCAGTGCTAGAGATTGGGGGACGGGCTCTGGAAACGCCATATATTTT.

This clonotype was seen a few times. This chain links TRBV5-5 with TRBJ2-4; a possible D gene is TRBD2 (7 bases). The CDR3 totals 14 residues. V shed 10 bases and J shed 0 bases, with 14 bases lying between them. In germline, CDR1 is SGHKS, CDR2 YYEKEE (reference sequence). CDR3: CAGGASLAKNIQYF. CDR3 nucleotides: TGTGCCGGGGGGGCAAGCCTAGCCAAAAACATTCAGTACTTC.

This clonotype has at least ten counts. V usage is TRBV5-1 and J usage is TRBJ2-1, with 12 positions matching TRBD2. The junction had 15 bases not matched to a gene; V was cut back by 3 bases and J by 5 bases. Germline V lookup: CDR1 SGHRS, CDR2 YFSETQ. CDR3 length equals 19 residues. The CDR3 loop reads CASSSPWGLAGILDNEQFF. In nucleotides, the CDR3 is TGCGCCAGCAGCTCACCGTGGGGACTAGCGGGCATCCTGGACAATGAGCAGTTCTTC.

This clonotype showed up many times. The CDR3 spells CASSMWTHSYEQYF. The CDR3 nucleotides are TGTGCCAGTAGTATGTGGACCCACTCCTACGAGCAGTACTTC. This chain links TRBV19 with TRBJ2-7; the D is unclear. The CDR3 is 14 residues long. The V end lost 3 bases, the J end lost 0 bases, and 9 bases lay between the germline ends. Germline values: CDR1 LNHDA, CDR2 SQIVND (reference sequence).

This clonotype has a count of ten or more. The chain employs TRBV20-1 and TRBJ1-5; 7 bases align to TRBD1. The CDR3 is 14 residues long. V was clipped by 2 bases and J by 8 bases; unmatched bases: 9. The V gene's germline CDR1 is DFQATT and CDR2 SNEGSKA (reference sequence). The CDR3 DNA sequence: TGCAGTGCTAGATTTTCAGGGGGGTCGGAGCCCCAGCATTTT. Translation gives CSARFSGGSEPQHF.

This clonotype was picked up a small number of times. The V and J genes are TRBV28 and TRBJ2-1; TRBD2 matches 8 bases. The length of the CDR3 is 15 residues. V was pared by 7 bases and J by 9 bases, with 14 bases of the junction left unmatched. Germline lookup yields CDR1 MDHEN and CDR2 SYDVKM. The CDR3: CASKGWERGQVEQFF. The DNA for the CDR3 is TGTGCCAGCAAAGGGTGGGAGCGGGGGCAGGTTGAGCAGTTCTTC.

This clonotype was counted between two and nine times. This chain uses TRBV15 with TRBJ2-5; a weak D match, TRBD1 (5 bases). Germline V gene lookup returns CDR1 LNHNV and CDR2 YYDKDF (reference sequence). CDR3 length: 14 amino acids. V was shortened by 0 bases and J by 5 bases, with 10 bases between the two germline ends. The CDR3 spells CATSRDPGRETQYF. The CDR3 bases are TGTGCCACCAGCAGAGATCCAGGGCGGGAGACCCAGTACTTC. The complete variable domain, with remaining parts taken from reference TRBV15 and TRBJ2-5, reads DAMVIQNPRYQVTQFGKPVTLSCSQTLNHNVMYWYQQKSSQAPKLLFHYYDKDFNNEADTPDNFQSRRPNTSFCFLDIRSPGLGDTAMYLCATSRDPGRETQYFGPGTRLLVL.

Note on this clonotype: A clone one base away is much larger, so this may be a read error. The chain carries TRBV29-1 and TRBJ1-1; the match to TRBD1 covers 8 bases. The CDR3 sequence is 12 residues long. Germline trimming cut 2 bases from V and 6 bases from J; bases unmatched to any gene: 2. Germline CDR1 and CDR2: SQVTM and ANQGSEA. The CDR3 nucleotides read TGCAGCGTTGAATCAGGGGGCTCTGAAGCTTTCTTT. It codes for CSVESGGSEAFF.

This rearrangement joins TRBV12-3 or TRBV12-4 to TRBJ2-5; D may be TRBD2 (6 bases). The CDR3 spans 12 residues. Trimming pared 9 bases from V and 3 bases from J, leaving 11 bases between. The CDR3 protein is CASWGGEETQYF. CDR3 DNA sequence: TGTGCCAGTTGGGGCGGGGAAGAGACCCAGTACTTC.

Ten or more counts support this clonotype. The V and J genes are TRBV6-5 and TRBJ1-2; D unclear. CDR1 and CDR2 from the germline V gene are MNHEY and SVGAGI. V lost 0 bases and J 7 bases, leaving 12 bases between the germline ends. This CDR3 region has 14 residues. The CDR3 nucleotides are TGTGCCAGCAGTTACTCGGCGGAGTTATCTGGCTACACCTTC. It is translated as CASSYSAELSGYTF.

This clonotype was observed many times. This CDR3 is CATSDSSGAGEQYF. The CDR3, as DNA: TGTGCCACCAGTGATTCATCGGGGGCGGGCGAGCAGTACTTC. The gene calls are TRBV24-1 and TRBJ2-7; the D call may be TRBD1 or TRBD2 (6 bases each). V dropped 2 bases and J dropped 6 bases, with 13 bases sitting between them. Per germline, CDR1 KGHDR and CDR2 SFDVKD. The CDR3 totals 14 residues.